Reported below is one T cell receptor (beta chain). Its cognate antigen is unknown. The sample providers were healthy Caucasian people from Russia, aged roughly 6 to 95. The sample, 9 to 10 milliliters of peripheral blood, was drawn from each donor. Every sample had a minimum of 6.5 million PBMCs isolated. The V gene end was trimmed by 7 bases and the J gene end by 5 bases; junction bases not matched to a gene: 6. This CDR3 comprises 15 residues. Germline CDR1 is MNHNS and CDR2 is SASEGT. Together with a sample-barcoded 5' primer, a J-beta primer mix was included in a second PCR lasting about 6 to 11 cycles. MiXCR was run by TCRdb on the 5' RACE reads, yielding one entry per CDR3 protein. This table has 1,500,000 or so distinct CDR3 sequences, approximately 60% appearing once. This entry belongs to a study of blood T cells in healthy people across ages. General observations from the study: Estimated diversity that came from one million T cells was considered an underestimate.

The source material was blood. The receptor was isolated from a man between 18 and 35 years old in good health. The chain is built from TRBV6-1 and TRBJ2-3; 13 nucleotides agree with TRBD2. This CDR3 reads CASNGLAGVLDTQYF. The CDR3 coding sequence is TGTGCCAGCAATGGACTAGCGGGAGTGTTAGATACGCAGTATTTT.